Below, one T cell receptor (beta chain) is given with its context. This entry comes from a study of blood T cell repertoires in COVID-19. Profiling relied on immunoSEQ multiplex PCR, and the TCRdb table lists in-frame clones only, not all of them. This table holds approximately 75,000 clones, over 80% found once. V was trimmed by 2 bases and J by 0 bases, leaving 13 bases between them. Germline-derived CDR1 and CDR2 are MNHEY and SVGAGI. The CDR3 is 16 amino acids. The material sequenced was peripheral blood. The rearrangement links TRBV6-5 to TRBJ2-5; TRBD2 might be the D (6 bases). The source of this sequence is an elderly woman with acute or convalescent COVID-19. The CDR3 nucleotides are TGTGCCAGCAGTTACACGGCGGGACGCTACCAAGAGACCCAGTACTTC. Protein sequence: CASSYTAGRYQETQYF.